The rows below give T cell receptor beta chains drawn from one sample of a study of response to subunit inactivated influenza vaccine. TCRdb fed the RT-PCR reads into MiXCR, producing one record per CDR3 protein. The sample carries approximately 160,000 distinct CDR3 sequences, about 10% recorded once. Sequenced here: CD8+ T cells sorted from PBMCs, sampled around 25 months after vaccination. The receptors shown here come from a man in his fifties or sixties who received an inactivated influenza vaccine. Each CDR3 is given with its conserved first and last residue. Fields, in order: V gene, D gene, clone size, J gene, CDR3 DNA, CDR3 protein. A D gene is named only where the DNA matches it firmly. Expanded clones are given a class, and other clones once, few, many or no size at all.

>TRBV4-1|TRBD2|.|TRBJ2-1
TGCGTCAGCAGCCAAAAGCTAGCGGGCCCCTACAATGAGCAGTTCTTC
CVSSQKLAGPYNEQFF
>TRBV9|TRBD1|many|TRBJ1-1
TGTGCCAGCAGCGTAGCGGGGACAGGGAGCACTGAAGCTTTCTTT
CASSVAGTGSTEAFF
>TRBV5-1|TRBD2|.|TRBJ2-3
TGCGCCAGCAGCCTGAGACGGGGACTAGCTTTTACAGATACGCAGTATTTT
CASSLRRGLAFTDTQYF
>TRBV3-1|.|many|TRBJ2-7
TGTGCCAGCAGCCAAGGTTCAGGGCACTCGTACGAGCAGTACTTC
CASSQGSGHSYEQYF
>TRBV19|.|.|TRBJ1-1
TGTGCCGGTAGTTCGTGGGACCCCAGAAGCACTGAAGCTTTCTTT
CAGSSWDPRSTEAFF
>TRBV7-9|TRBD2|many|TRBJ2-1
TGTGCCAGCAGCATTACCCAGCGGGGGGGCTACAATGAGCAGTTCTTC
CASSITQRGGYNEQFF
>TRBV27|.|many|TRBJ2-7
TGTGCCAGCAGAACCGGTTCCTACGAGCAGTACTTC
CASRTGSYEQYF
>TRBV20-1|TRBD1|few|TRBJ2-1
TGCAGTGCCTGGACAGGGAGGTCCCATGAGCAGTTCTTC
CSAWTGRSHEQFF
>TRBV28|.|.|TRBJ2-1
TGTGCCAGCACCGGTCTAGGGCTTAGGGATGAGCAGTTCTTC
CASTGLGLRDEQFF
>TRBV11-2|.|.|TRBJ2-1
TGTGCCAGCAGCTACGTTTGGGGTTCGGACAATGAGCAGTTCTTC
CASSYVWGSDNEQFF
>TRBV7-8|.|.|TRBJ2-7
TGTGCCAGCAGCTTAGTTGACTACGAGCAGTACTTC
CASSLVDYEQYF
>TRBV20-1|.|.|TRBJ2-7
TGCAGTGCTAGAGAGGTCGGCAAGCACGAGCAGTACTTC
CSAREVGKHEQYF
>TRBV11-2|.|.|TRBJ1-4
TGTGCCAGCAGCCTCTCTCCACCGCCGTTTAATGAAAAACTGTTTTTT
CASSLSPPPFNEKLFF
>TRBV3-1|TRBD2|.|TRBJ2-1
TGTGCCAGCAGCCCTTTGGGGACTAGCGGATACAATGAGCAGTTCTTC
CASSPLGTSGYNEQFF
>TRBV9|.|.|TRBJ1-6
TGTGCCAGCAGCGTAGGTGGGGGATGGGATTCACCCCTCCACTTT
CASSVGGGWDSPLHF
>TRBV6-2/TRBV6-3|TRBD1|many|TRBJ2-1
TGTGCCAGCAGTCCTGGACAGGCCACCTACAATGAGCAGTTCTTC
CASSPGQATYNEQFF
>TRBV2|.|.|TRBJ2-2
TGTGCCAGCAGTGACAAGGTACTGACTGCGAACACCGGGGAGCTGTTTTTT
CASSDKVLTANTGELFF
>TRBV27|.|.|TRBJ2-3
TGTGCCAGCGGGCCTGCAGCGGCCACCACAGATACGCAGTATTTT
CASGPAAATTDTQYF
>TRBV7-8|TRBD1|few|TRBJ2-7
TGTGCCAGCAGCTTATACAGGGGGTACGAGCAGTACTTC
CASSLYRGYEQYF
>TRBV4-3|.|.|TRBJ1-1
TGCGCCAGCAGCCAAGATCTGGTTAGGGACACTGAAGCTTTCTTT
CASSQDLVRDTEAFF
>TRBV4-2|.|.|TRBJ1-4
TGTGCCAGCAGCCAAGACCCCGCGGGGCTGAATGAAAAACTGTTTTTT
CASSQDPAGLNEKLFF
>TRBV12-3/TRBV12-4|.|once|TRBJ1-2
TGTGCCAGCAGATATGGGGGCTATGGCTACACCTTC
CASRYGGYGYTF
>TRBV20-1|TRBD2|.|TRBJ2-7
TGCAGTGCTCCAGGACTAGCGGGACTCTACGAGCAGTACTTC
CSAPGLAGLYEQYF
>TRBV7-9|.|.|TRBJ1-1
TGTGCCAGCAGCTTAGGCGGCCTTGAAGCTTTCTTT
CASSLGGLEAFF